Listed below are T cell receptor beta chains from one sample, sequenced in a study of T cell clusters in autoimmune cytopenias. TCRdb derives one entry per CDR3 protein from the multiplex PCR reads, leaving out DNA. This sample lists about 7,400 distinct CDR3 sequences; its ten largest clones have approximately 15%. The sequenced material came from peripheral blood. These receptors came from a human donor with an autoimmune cytopenia or autoimmune hepatitis (not recorded which). The CDR3 runs from the conserved cysteine through the conserved F or W. Clone size is stated in some rows and not others, as once, few, many or a class when expanded.

>TRBJ2-2|medium-sized|TRBV19
CASSRGGSGGELFF
>TRBJ1-2|-|TRBV29-1
CSVERDSGGYTF
>TRBJ2-1|-|TRBV12-3/TRBV12-4
CASSHSGGYNEQFF
>TRBJ2-1|-|TRBV7-9
CASSKNLLYNEQFF
>TRBJ2-1|medium-sized|TRBV7-9
CASSWGQNEQFF
>TRBJ1-5|-|TRBV6-1
CASSESQGGQPQHF
>TRBJ2-7|-|TRBV5-5
CASSVIAGVYEQYF
>TRBJ2-5|medium-sized|TRBV29-1
CSVGDRGQETQYF
>TRBJ2-7|medium-sized|TRBV15
CATSSGRHGEQYF
>TRBJ2-5|-|TRBV7-9
CASSSWENGRRGSQYF
>TRBJ2-3|-|TRBV5-4
CASSLPRGGSDTQYF
>TRBJ2-7|-|TRBV12-3/TRBV12-4
CASSLGGLTGSEQYF
>TRBJ2-1|-|TRBV6-6
CASSYWARTRVSHNEQFF
>TRBJ1-5|-|TRBV5-6
CASSLRTAQNQPQHF
>TRBJ2-7|-|TRBV7-2
CASSQYRGLNYEQYF
>TRBJ2-6|-|TRBV19
CASDGGGISGANVLTF
>TRBJ1-1|-|TRBV5-5
CASSSGTGGTEAFF
>TRBJ2-2|-|TRBV7-9
CASSPYTNTGELFF
>TRBJ1-1|-|TRBV20-1
CSARESIDTEAFF
>TRBJ2-1|-|TRBV19
CASSPLRTSGSYNEQFF
>TRBJ2-4|-|TRBV10-3
CAIRANRLDIQYF
>TRBJ2-3|medium-sized|TRBV29-1
CSVELAGAPGDTQYF